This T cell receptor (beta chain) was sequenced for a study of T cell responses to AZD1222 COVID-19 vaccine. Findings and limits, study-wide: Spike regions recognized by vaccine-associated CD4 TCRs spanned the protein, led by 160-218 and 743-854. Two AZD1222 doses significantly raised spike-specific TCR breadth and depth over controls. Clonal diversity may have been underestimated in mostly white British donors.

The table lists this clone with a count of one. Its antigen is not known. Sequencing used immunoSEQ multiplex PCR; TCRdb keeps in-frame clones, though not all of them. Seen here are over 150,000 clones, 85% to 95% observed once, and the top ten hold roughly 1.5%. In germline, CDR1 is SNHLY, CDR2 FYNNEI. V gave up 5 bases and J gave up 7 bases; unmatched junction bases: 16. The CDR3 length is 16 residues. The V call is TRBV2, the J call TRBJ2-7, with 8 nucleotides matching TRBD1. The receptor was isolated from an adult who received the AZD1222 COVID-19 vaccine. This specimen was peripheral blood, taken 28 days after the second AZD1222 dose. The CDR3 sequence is CASSRDRGLHLGEQYF. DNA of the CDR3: TGTGCCAGCAGTCGTGACAGGGGCCTCCACCTCGGGGAGCAGTACTTC.